Listed below are T cell receptor beta chains from one sample, sequenced in a study of T cell responses to AZD1222 COVID-19 vaccine. The table came from immunoSEQ multiplex PCR; TCRdb's copy has only in-frame clones and leaves some out. The sample lists 110,000 to 150,000 clones, around 90% occurring once. The sample was peripheral blood, taken on day 0 of AZD1222 vaccination. These receptors all stem from an adult in good health. Both conserved end residues are part of each CDR3. A D gene is named only where the DNA matches it firmly. Not all rows give a size; the values are once, few, many and, for expanded clones, a class.

>TRBD1|TRBJ1-2|TRBV28|.
TGTGCCAGCTCTCTTTTCCCCAGGGGGCTTTCAGGGTATGGCTACACCTTC
CASSLFPRGLSGYGYTF
>TRBD1|TRBJ2-1|TRBV13|few
TGTGCCAGCAGCCCTCAGGGGACAGGGAACTACAATGAGCAGTTCTTC
CASSPQGTGNYNEQFF
>.|TRBJ1-4|TRBV18|few
TGTGCCAGCTCATCGGTACAGACAACTAATGAAAAACTGTTTTTT
CASSSVQTTNEKLFF
>.|TRBJ1-4|TRBV30|.
TGTGCCTGGAGTGTTTGGACGGGAAAACTGTTTTTT
CAWSVWTGKLFF
>.|TRBJ2-1|TRBV15|.
TGTGCCACCAGCAGAGGCCTAGCCCCCAATGAGCAGTTCTTC
CATSRGLAPNEQFF
>.|TRBJ2-7|TRBV19|.
TGTGCCAGTAGTTCGGCTTTTTTTGGCTACGAGCAGTACTTC
CASSSAFFGYEQYF
>TRBD1|TRBJ1-2|TRBV27|.
TGTGCCAGCAGTTTGAACCCCGAGGACAGGGAGAGGTCTGGCTACACCTTC
CASSLNPEDRERSGYTF
>.|TRBJ1-2|TRBV3-1/TRBV3-2|once
TGTGCCAGCAGCCAAGGGGTAGGGTATGGCTACACCTTC
CASSQGVGYGYTF
>TRBD2|TRBJ2-7|TRBV7-2|.
TGTGCCAGCAGCTTAGTAGGCGGGGGACCCTCCTACGAGCAGTACTTC
CASSLVGGGPSYEQYF
>TRBD2|TRBJ2-1|TRBV6-2/TRBV6-3|.
TGTGCCAGCAGTTACTCTAGCGGGGAAGGCGATGAGCAGTTCTTC
CASSYSSGEGDEQFF
>TRBD2|TRBJ2-1|TRBV28|.
TGTGCCAGCAATGTCTTGGCGGGAGGGGTCTACAATGAGCAGTTCTTC
CASNVLAGGVYNEQFF
>TRBD1|TRBJ1-5|TRBV18|.
TGTGCCAGCTCAAGGGGGACAGGGAACAATCAGCCCCAGCATTTT
CASSRGTGNNQPQHF
>.|TRBJ1-1|TRBV6-6|.
TGTGCCACTCAGGACGGACAGAACACTGAAGCTTTCTTT
CATQDGQNTEAFF
>TRBD2|TRBJ2-7|TRBV3-1/TRBV3-2|.
TGTGCCAGCAGCCAAGGGACTAGCGACTCCTACGAGCAGTACTTC
CASSQGTSDSYEQYF
>.|TRBJ2-3|TRBV4-1|.
TGCGCCAGCAGCCAAGGCGTCAGCAGGGCAGATACGCAGTATTTT
CASSQGVSRADTQYF
>TRBD1|TRBJ2-7|TRBV6-5|.
TGTGCCAGCAGAAACAGGGGGGAAGGCTACGAGCAGTACTTC
CASRNRGEGYEQYF
>.|TRBJ1-6|TRBV15|.
TGTGCCACCAGCAGAGACAGCGATAATTCACCCCTCCACTTT
CATSRDSDNSPLHF
>.|TRBJ2-2|TRBV3-1/TRBV3-2|.
TGTGCCAGCACCCCTGAAAAGGGATTCAACACCGGGGAGCTGTTTTTT
CASTPEKGFNTGELFF
>.|TRBJ2-5|TRBV7-2|.
TGTGCCAGCAGCTCCAAGTTTGGGGAGACCCAGTACTTC
CASSSKFGETQYF